These 24 T cell receptor beta chains were sequenced from one sample in a study of cytomegalovirus exposure and HLA in healthy donors. PCR primers comprised 60 Vbeta and 13 Jbeta primers. Produced via immunoSEQ multiplex PCR; TCRdb's table is partial and in-frame only. The table lists 120,000 or so clones, approximately 69% of them singletons. Input material: PBMCs. Receptor source: a man aged 35-49 years in good health and CMV-seropositive.

The gene calls are TRBV4-2 and TRBJ2-2; a possible D gene is TRBD2 (5 bases). Looked up from germline, CDR1 is LGHNA and CDR2 is YNFKEQ. The CDR3 covers 15 residues. The ends were cut back, 1 base at V and 1 base at J, with 7 bases in the middle. The CDR3 loop is CASSQGGLNTGELFF. CDR3 bases: TGTGCCAGCAGCCAAGGAGGGCTGAACACCGGGGAGCTGTTTTTT.

This clone has only a few counts. The chain has TRBV7-6 and TRBJ2-2; 9 positions agree with TRBD2. Per the germline V gene, CDR1 is SGHVS and CDR2 is FNYEAQ. V lost 1 base and J lost 6; bases outside the gene matches: 6. This CDR3 has 16 amino acids. Here the CDR3 reads CASSLVSGRGAGELFF. In DNA form, the CDR3 reads TGTGCCAGCAGCTTAGTTAGCGGGAGAGGAGCCGGGGAGCTGTTTTTT.

This clone was recorded only once. The chain uses TRBV7-8 and TRBJ2-1, with 9 nucleotides matching TRBD2. CDR1 is SGHVS and CDR2 is FQNEAQ in the germline V gene. The junction had 2 bases not matched to a gene; V was cut back by 0 bases and J by 5 bases. This CDR3 region has 15 residues. The CDR3, as DNA: TGTGCCAGCAGCTTAGCTAGCGGGAGAAACAATGAGCAGTTCTTC. Translated: CASSLASGRNNEQFF.

The chain carries TRBV5-4 and TRBJ1-1; 12 bases fit TRBD1. V shed 3 bases, J shed 4 bases, and the junction held 4 bases outside the gene matches. From germline, CDR1 is SGHNT and CDR2 YYREEE (reference sequence). The CDR3 covers 15 residues. The CDR3 sequence is CASSWDRGLSTEAFF. The CDR3, as DNA: TGTGCCAGCAGCTGGGACAGGGGGCTAAGCACTGAAGCTTTCTTT.

The V and J genes are TRBV28 and TRBJ1-2; D unclear. Germline V gene sequence: CDR1 MDHEN, CDR2 SYDVKM. The CDR3 runs to 14 residues. Trimming stripped 5 bases from V and 8 bases from J, with 18 bases between. Here the CDR3 reads CASSTGSSGGGYTF. The CDR3 DNA is TGTGCCAGCAGTACGGGGTCGAGCGGTGGGGGCTACACCTTC.

CDR3 DNA sequence: TGCGCCAGCAGCGACGAGGCCTGGGAGGGCCGAGTCGCTGAGCAGTTCTTC. This encodes CASSDEAWEGRVAEQFF. This rearrangement joins TRBV4-3 to TRBJ2-1; TRBD2 matches at 7 bases. The V segment lost 5 bases and the J segment 9 bases; nucleotides outside the gene matches: 19. CDR3 length: 17 residues. The V gene's germline CDR1 is LGHNA and CDR2 YSLEER.

The chain combines TRBV25-1 with TRBJ1-2; 9 positions match TRBD1. The CDR3 extends over 16 amino acids. J was trimmed by 4 bases and V by 3 bases; bases with no gene match: 9. Germline CDR1 MGHDK, CDR2 SYGVNS. CDR3 region: CASSEWTGALAYGYTF. In DNA form, the CDR3 reads TGTGCCAGCAGTGAGTGGACAGGGGCATTAGCCTATGGCTACACCTTC.

The chain is built from TRBV30 and TRBJ1-1; TRBD1 might be the D (6 bases). Deletions cut 0 bases from V and 1 base from J, with 12 bases between. This CDR3 is built from 15 residues. Germline CDR1 and CDR2: GTSNPN and SVGIG (reference sequence). CDR3 DNA sequence: TGTGCCTGGAGTGTAAGTTCAGGGGCGAACACTGAAGCTTTCTTT. Protein sequence: CAWSVSSGANTEAFF.

This chain connects TRBV30 to TRBJ1-3; 9 bases fit TRBD1. J gave up 2 bases and V 2 bases, and 4 bases lay outside the gene matches. The CDR3 is 15 amino acids. Looked up from germline, CDR1 is GTSNPN and CDR2 is SVGIG (reference sequence). The CDR3 DNA sequence: TGTGCCTGGAGTATCGGGGACAGGGCTGGAAACACCATATATTTT. It is translated as CAWSIGDRAGNTIYF.

This clone was recorded once. This chain uses TRBV5-6 with TRBJ2-1; D is possibly TRBD2 (5 bases). This CDR3 region has 13 residues. CDR1 is SGHDT, CDR2 YYEEEE, per germline. V dropped 0 bases and J dropped 9 bases, with 10 bases sitting between them. Here the CDR3 reads CASSLGPSSEQFF. DNA of the CDR3: TGTGCCAGCAGCTTGGGACCTAGCTCTGAGCAGTTCTTC.

The chain is built from TRBV5-1 and TRBJ2-7, with 11 bases lining up with TRBD2. Per germline, CDR1 SGHRS and CDR2 YFSETQ. V was clipped by 7 bases and J by 4 bases; unmatched bases: 7. The CDR3 loop spans 14 amino acids. CDR3 residues: CASSTSGSKYEQYF. In DNA form, the CDR3 reads TGCGCCAGCTCCACTAGCGGGAGTAAGTACGAGCAGTACTTC.

The V call is TRBV5-1, the J call TRBJ1-1, with a possible D match to TRBD1 (5 bases). Germline V gives CDR1 SGHRS, CDR2 YFSETQ. Deletions cut 3 bases from V and 0 bases from J, with 12 bases between. CDR3 length: 15 residues. The chain's CDR3 is CASSSRQSLNTEAFF. DNA of the CDR3: TGCGCCAGCAGCTCCCGACAGAGCCTGAACACTGAAGCTTTCTTT.

This clone was seen once. The rearrangement links TRBV19 to TRBJ1-2; tentatively, D is TRBD1 (5 bases). Germline V CDR1 and CDR2: LNHDA, SQIVND (reference sequence). CDR3 length: 15 amino acids. The germline V and J ends were trimmed by 2 bases and 2 bases, with 12 bases remaining between them. CDR3 residues: CASSIKAEGNYGYTF. The CDR3 DNA follows: TGTGCCAGTAGTATAAAGGCGGAGGGGAACTATGGCTACACCTTC.

This clone was recorded once. This chain links TRBV9 with TRBJ2-1, with 12 bases identical to TRBD2. The V and J ends lost 1 base and 6 bases, in that order; junction bases with no gene match: 8. This CDR3 comprises 17 residues. Looked up from germline, CDR1 is SGDLS and CDR2 is YYNGEE. CDR3 nucleotide sequence: TGTGCCAGCAGCGTAACCCTACGGACTAGCGGGACCAATGAGCAGTTCTTC. Its translation is CASSVTLRTSGTNEQFF. The variable domain in full, with the rest retrieved from reference TRBV9 and TRBJ2-1, is DSGVTQTPKHLITATGQRVTLRCSPRSGDLSVYWYQQSLDQGLQFLIQYYNGEERAKGNILERFSAQQFPDLHSELNLSSLELGDSALYFCASSVTLRTSGTNEQFFGPGTRLTVL.

In this sample, this clone turned up a few times. The rearrangement links TRBV28 to TRBJ2-5; TRBD1 matches 7 bases. V was pared by 2 bases and J by 3 bases, with 3 bases of the junction left unmatched. The germline V gene encodes CDR1 MDHEN and CDR2 SYDVKM. The CDR3 is made up of 14 amino acids. In DNA, the CDR3 is TGTGCCAGCAGTTTAGGGACAGTCAAAGAGACCCAGTACTTC. Amino acids: CASSLGTVKETQYF.

CDR3 loop: CASSSITGHKGNTEAFF. CDR3 DNA: TGTGCCAGCAGTTCGATTACAGGGCACAAGGGGAACACTGAAGCTTTCTTT. This chain joins TRBV27 and TRBJ1-1; a possible D gene is TRBD1 (6 bases). CDR1 MNHEY and CDR2 SMNVEV come from the germline V gene (reference sequence). The length of the CDR3 is 17 residues. V shed 4 bases and J shed 1 base, with 19 bases lying between them.

In this sample, this clone turned up a few times. V is TRBV5-1 and J is TRBJ1-1; TRBD1 is a possible D gene (5 bases). Trimming took 4 bases from V and 1 from J, leaving 14 bases between them. The CDR3 runs to 15 residues. Per the germline V gene, CDR1 is SGHRS and CDR2 is YFSETQ. Written as DNA, the CDR3 is TGCGCCAGCAGCCCGGGGGGACTGAGGAACACTGAAGCTTTCTTT. Translation: CASSPGGLRNTEAFF.

The chain links TRBV5-1 to TRBJ1-2; the match to TRBD1 covers 11 bases. Germline CDR1 SGHRS, CDR2 YFSETQ. CDR3 length: 15 residues. The trim removed 5 bases at V and 6 bases at J, leaving 9 bases unmatched. The CDR3 nucleotides are TGCGCCAGCAGGCAAGGGACAGGGGGGTTGCATGGCTACACCTTC. Residues: CASRQGTGGLHGYTF.

This clone has only one observation. The chain uses TRBV6-5 and TRBJ2-3; 10 nucleotides agree with TRBD1. Looked up from germline, CDR1 is MNHEY and CDR2 is SVGAGI. The trim removed 10 bases at V and 1 base at J, leaving 8 bases unmatched. CDR3 size: 15 residues. DNA of the CDR3: TGTGCCACAAGACAGGGGGCACAACGCACAGATACGCAGTATTTT. Its protein product is CATRQGAQRTDTQYF.

This clone was recorded only once. The J gene is TRBJ2-1, the V gene TRBV29-1; 16 bases map to TRBD2. CDR3 length: 16 amino acids. With 7 bases clipped from V and 7 bases from J, the junction kept 10 bases outside the gene matches. Germline V gene lookup returns CDR1 SQVTM and CDR2 ANQGSEA. The CDR3 nucleotides are TGCAGCGGGGGCCAACCGGGACTAGCGGGGGGGAATGAGCAGTTCTTC. Its translation: CSGGQPGLAGGNEQFF.

This chain connects TRBV4-3 to TRBJ1-2; D not resolved. The germline CDR1 and CDR2 sequences are LGHNA and YSLEER. The V end lost 2 bases, the J end lost 4 bases, and 11 bases lay between the germline ends. The CDR3 covers 14 residues. The DNA of the CDR3 is TGCGCCAGCAGCCAATCAGCGTTGGGCTATGGCTACACCTTC. It encodes CASSQSALGYGYTF.

V usage is TRBV6-6 and J usage is TRBJ1-5, with TRBD1 identical over 8 bases. The CDR3 consists of 13 residues. After removal of 8 bases from V and 6 bases from J, the junction contained 6 bases not matched to a gene. Germline CDR1 MNHNY, CDR2 SVGAGI (reference sequence). The CDR3 DNA follows: TGTGCCAGCCAACAGGGGGGATCTCAGCCCCAGCATTTT. Translating gives CASQQGGSQPQHF.

The V gene is TRBV14, the J gene TRBJ2-2; 10 bases match TRBD2. The CDR3 loop spans 16 amino acids. CDR1 and CDR2 from the germline V gene are SGHDN and FVKESK. V trimming: 1 base; J trimming: 7 bases; junction bases outside the gene matches: 6. The CDR3 protein is CASSQVGLATVGELFF. CDR3 DNA: TGTGCCAGCAGCCAAGTGGGACTAGCGACTGTCGGGGAGCTGTTTTTT.

The chain uses TRBV6-1 and TRBJ1-3; D call uncertain. The CDR3 consists of 15 residues. V lost 10 bases and J lost 0, with 16 bases in between. CDR1 and CDR2 from the germline V gene are MNHNS and SASEGT. In DNA, the CDR3 is TGTGCCACCTTCCGGAGCCTGAGCTCTGGAAACACCATATATTTT. It translates to CATFRSLSSGNTIYF.